A single sample gave rise to the 9 T cell receptor beta chains below, sequenced in a study of T cell responses to AZD1222 COVID-19 vaccine. Only in-frame clones appear in the TCRdb table, and some are missing; sequencing was by immunoSEQ multiplex PCR. The table includes some 110,000 clones, 84% detected once. The sample here was peripheral blood, taken on day 0 of AZD1222 vaccination. The receptors shown here come from an adult in good health.

The chain recombines TRBV24-1 with TRBJ1-3, with D perhaps matching TRBD1 (5 bases). There are 13 residues in the CDR3. CDR1 is KGHDR, CDR2 SFDVKD, per germline. Trimming took off 4 bases at V and 6 bases at J, with 9 bases between the two ends. The CDR3 loop is CATSEGGKNTIYF. DNA of the CDR3: TGTGCCACCAGTGAGGGGGGGAAAAACACCATATATTTT.

This rearrangement joins TRBV5-1 to TRBJ2-1; the D is unclear. The V and J ends lost 0 bases and 0 bases respectively, with 4 bases between them. This CDR3 is built from 14 residues. The germline gives CDR1 SGHRS, CDR2 YFSETQ. Here the CDR3 DNA reads TGCGCCAGCAGCTTGGGGAGCTCCTACAATGAGCAGTTCTTC. Protein sequence: CASSLGSSYNEQFF.

The V and J genes are TRBV5-1 and TRBJ2-3; D not certain. There are 12 residues in the CDR3. Deletions cut 0 bases from V and 6 bases from J, with 5 bases between. In germline, CDR1 is SGHRS, CDR2 YFSETQ. CDR3 sequence (DNA): TGCGCCAGCAGCTTGGTTGACGATACGCAGTATTTT. This sequence encodes CASSLVDDTQYF.

This clone was counted a few times. The J gene is TRBJ2-7, the V gene TRBV6-5; D is unresolved. Per the germline V gene, CDR1 is MNHEY and CDR2 is SVGAGI. This CDR3 comprises 15 residues. V lost 6 bases to trimming and J lost 0 bases, with 15 bases between them. The CDR3 DNA reads TGTGCCAGCAGGGATTACCCCAGTGGCTCCTACGAGCAGTACTTC. Translating it yields CASRDYPSGSYEQYF.

The chain uses TRBV28 and TRBJ1-2; possibly TRBD1 for D (5 bases). The CDR3 has 15 residues. V lost 3 bases and J 7 bases, leaving 18 bases between the germline ends. The germline gives CDR1 MDHEN, CDR2 SYDVKM. The CDR3, as DNA: TGTGCCAGCAGTTTGGGGGGGACGGTGCTAAGTGGCTACACCTTC. It is translated as CASSLGGTVLSGYTF.

The V and J genes are TRBV6-5 and TRBJ1-3; no definite D call. This CDR3 has 13 amino acids. V was trimmed by 5 bases and J by 1 base, leaving 6 bases between them. Germline V gives CDR1 MNHEY, CDR2 SVGAGI. In DNA form, the CDR3 reads TGTGCCAGCAGTAGGGAATCTGGAAACACCATATATTTT. Protein sequence: CASSRESGNTIYF.

This clone was detected once. The V call is TRBV5-4, the J call TRBJ2-1; D is possibly TRBD2 (6 bases). The CDR3 is made up of 14 amino acids. With 3 bases removed from V and 4 bases from J, the gap between germline ends came to 11 bases. Germline V gene data show CDR1 as SGHNT and CDR2 as YYREEE (reference sequence). CDR3 bases: TGTGCCAGCAGCTCCGGGACTGGGTACAATGAGCAGTTCTTC. Amino acid sequence: CASSSGTGYNEQFF.

This chain links TRBV29-1 with TRBJ1-5; no firm D call. This CDR3 comprises 13 residues. CDR1 is SQVTM and CDR2 is ANQGSEA in the germline V gene. With 6 bases removed from V and 3 bases from J, the gap between germline ends came to 12 bases. The CDR3 region is CSVARGPNQPQHF. CDR3 nucleotides: TGCAGCGTCGCCCGGGGTCCCAATCAGCCCCAGCATTTT.

This clone has just a few counts. This rearrangement joins TRBV6-5 to TRBJ2-2; 8 bases align to TRBD1. This CDR3 contains 15 residues. After removal of 7 bases from V and 3 bases from J, the junction contained 7 bases not matched to a gene. Per the germline V gene, CDR1 is MNHEY and CDR2 is SVGAGI. DNA for the CDR3: TGTGCCAGCAAAGGACAGGGCGACGACACCGGGGAGCTGTTTTTT. It codes for CASKGQGDDTGELFF.